This is a list of T cell receptor beta chains from one sample in a study of blood T cell repertoires in COVID-19. The repertoire was sequenced with immunoSEQ multiplex PCR; TCRdb's copy has only in-frame clones and lacks some. This table holds tens of thousands of clones, around 82% found once. Sequenced: peripheral blood. These receptors all stem from a woman in her sixties or seventies with acute or convalescent COVID-19. CDR3s include the opening cysteine and the closing phenylalanine or tryptophan. D genes are given only for firm matches. Clone size is stated in some rows and not others, as once, few, many or a class when expanded.

CASSVRGGHTDTQYF,TGTGCCAGCAGCGTAAGAGGGGGCCACACAGATACGCAGTATTTT,TRBJ2-3,TRBD1,NA,15,TRBV9
CASSFWTGENTEAFF,TGTGCCAGCAGCTTCTGGACAGGAGAGAACACTGAAGCTTTCTTT,TRBJ1-1,TRBD1,NA,15,TRBV7-6
CASSLRGQGIEAFF,TGTGCCAGCAGTTTGCGGGGACAGGGGATTGAAGCTTTCTTT,TRBJ1-1,TRBD1,NA,14,TRBV2
CASSQAVQGIGYTF,TGTGCCAGCAGCCAAGCGGTGCAGGGGATCGGCTACACCTTC,TRBJ1-2,NA,NA,14,TRBV14
CASSVSFPSTDTQYF,TGTGCCAGCAGCGTCTCCTTCCCTAGCACAGATACGCAGTATTTT,TRBJ2-3,NA,NA,15,TRBV9
CASSVALGGGNTIYF,TGTGCCAGCAGCGTAGCCCTCGGAGGAGGAAACACCATATATTTT,TRBJ1-3,NA,once,15,TRBV9
CASSPAGGPYNEQFF,TGTGCCAGCAGCCCCGCAGGGGGGCCCTACAATGAGCAGTTCTTC,TRBJ2-1,NA,few,15,TRBV6-5
CATGVRNTEAFF,TGTGCCACGGGGGTTCGGAACACTGAAGCTTTCTTT,TRBJ1-1,NA,NA,12,TRBV19
CASSLAPGRTANSPLHF,TGTGCCAGCAGCTTGGCCCCCGGGAGGACAGCTAATTCACCCCTCCACTTT,TRBJ1-6,NA,NA,17,TRBV5-5
CASSQATGVTEAFF,TGTGCCAGCAGCCAAGCTACAGGGGTGACTGAAGCTTTCTTT,TRBJ1-1,TRBD1,once,14,TRBV3-1/TRBV3-2
CASSSSSDRAWDYGYTF,TGTGCCAGCAGTTCCTCTTCTGACAGGGCCTGGGACTATGGCTACACCTTC,TRBJ1-2,TRBD1,NA,17,TRBV27
CASSLEGLAGAGELFF,TGCGCCAGCAGCTTGGAGGGACTAGCGGGGGCCGGGGAGCTGTTTTTT,TRBJ2-2,TRBD2,NA,16,TRBV5-1
CASSPQAGESGNTIYF,TGTGCCAGCAGCCCACAGGCGGGGGAGTCTGGAAACACCATATATTTT,TRBJ1-3,NA,NA,16,TRBV4-2
CASRGYSNYGYTF,TGTGCCAGCAGGGGTTACAGCAACTATGGCTACACCTTC,TRBJ1-2,NA,NA,13,TRBV27
CASSFSRGNEQFF,TGCGCCAGCAGCTTCTCTCGAGGGAATGAGCAGTTCTTC,TRBJ2-1,NA,NA,13,TRBV5-1
CASATGSNSPLHF,TGTGCCAGCGCCACGGGGTCGAATTCACCCCTCCACTTT,TRBJ1-6,NA,NA,13,TRBV6-5
CASSEARERDQPQHF,TGCGCCAGCAGTGAGGCGAGGGAACGGGATCAGCCCCAGCATTTT,TRBJ1-5,NA,NA,15,TRBV10-2
CASSQDLTGNYGYTF,TGCGCCAGCAGCCAAGATCTAACGGGTAACTATGGCTACACCTTC,TRBJ1-2,NA,NA,15,TRBV4-1
CAISESGADGYTF,TGTGCCATCAGTGAGTCGGGGGCGGATGGCTACACCTTC,TRBJ1-2,NA,NA,13,TRBV10-3
CAGSTSESYEQYF,TGTGCCGGATCGACTAGCGAGTCCTACGAGCAGTACTTC,TRBJ2-7,TRBD2,few,13,TRBV7-9
CASSRTPGQFDEQYF,TGCGCCAGCAGCCGAACGCCGGGACAATTCGACGAGCAGTACTTC,TRBJ2-7,NA,few,15,TRBV5-1
CASSPRTGTLTNTGELFF,TGTGCCAGCTCACCCCGAACCGGGACACTGACGAACACCGGGGAGCTGTTTTTT,TRBJ2-2,NA,NA,18,TRBV18
CAWRRTGNPHNEQFF,TGTGCCTGGAGACGGACAGGGAACCCTCACAATGAGCAGTTCTTC,TRBJ2-1,TRBD1,NA,15,TRBV30
CASHFSGYEQYF,TGTGCCAGCCATTTCAGCGGATACGAGCAGTACTTC,TRBJ2-7,NA,NA,12,TRBV2
CATSEGVGYHEQFF,TGTGCCACCAGTGAGGGAGTGGGATATCATGAGCAGTTCTTC,TRBJ2-1,NA,once,14,TRBV24-1
CASGLLRQGANNSPLHF,TGTGCTAGTGGTTTGTTACGACAGGGGGCAAATAATTCACCCCTCCACTTT,TRBJ1-6,TRBD1,NA,17,TRBV12-5
CASSGTQGYNSPLHF,TGTGCCAGCAGCGGGACACAGGGGTACAATTCACCCCTCCACTTT,TRBJ1-6,TRBD1,few,15,TRBV5-5
CASRPSGTGYEQYF,TGTGCCAGCAGACCGTCCGGGACAGGGTACGAGCAGTACTTC,TRBJ2-7,TRBD1,NA,14,TRBV6-5
CASSWTGRNTEAFF,TGTGCCAGCAGTTGGACAGGGAGGAACACTGAAGCTTTCTTT,TRBJ1-1,TRBD1,NA,14,TRBV3-1/TRBV3-2